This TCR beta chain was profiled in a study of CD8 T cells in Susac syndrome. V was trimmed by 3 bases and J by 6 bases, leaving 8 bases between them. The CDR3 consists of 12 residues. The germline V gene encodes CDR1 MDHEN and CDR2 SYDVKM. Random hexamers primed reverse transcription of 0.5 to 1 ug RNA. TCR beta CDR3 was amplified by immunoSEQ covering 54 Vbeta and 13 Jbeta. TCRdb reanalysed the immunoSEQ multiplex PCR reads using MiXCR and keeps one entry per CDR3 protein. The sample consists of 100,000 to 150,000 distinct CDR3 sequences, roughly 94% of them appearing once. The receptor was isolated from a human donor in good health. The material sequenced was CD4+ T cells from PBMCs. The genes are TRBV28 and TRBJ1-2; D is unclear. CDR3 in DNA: TGTGCCAGCAGTTTGCCAGTCGATGGCTACACCTTC. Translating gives CASSLPVDGYTF.